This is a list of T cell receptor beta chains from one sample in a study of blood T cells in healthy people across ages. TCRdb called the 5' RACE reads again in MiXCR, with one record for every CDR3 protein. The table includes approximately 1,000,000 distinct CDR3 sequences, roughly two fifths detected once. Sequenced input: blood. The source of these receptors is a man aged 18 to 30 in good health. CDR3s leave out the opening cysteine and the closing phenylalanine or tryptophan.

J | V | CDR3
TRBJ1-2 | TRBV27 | ASSLRMDGNYGYT
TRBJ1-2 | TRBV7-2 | ASSPGRYNYGYT
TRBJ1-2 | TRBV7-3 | ASSPRAAPNYGYT
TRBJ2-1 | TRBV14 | ASRGSSDNEQF
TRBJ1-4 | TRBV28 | ASSSRHEKLF
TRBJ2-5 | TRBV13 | ASRPWTGKDQETQY
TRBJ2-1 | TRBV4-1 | ASSPSGPGQPNEQF
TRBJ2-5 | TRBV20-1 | SAAALVNQETQY
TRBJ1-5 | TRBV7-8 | ASSLLAGGNQPQH
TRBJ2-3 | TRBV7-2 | ASSLVGTHITDTQY
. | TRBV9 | ASSGEGISYNEQY
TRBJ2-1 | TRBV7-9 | ASSPDPSYNEQF
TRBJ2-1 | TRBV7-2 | ASNLRSGGIYNEQF
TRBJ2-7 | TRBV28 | ASSLPSGYEQY
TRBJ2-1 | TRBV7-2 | ASSLAAHPGLADEQF
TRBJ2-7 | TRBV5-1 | ASSSIYDNEQY
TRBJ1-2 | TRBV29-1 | SVGSGGSNYGYT
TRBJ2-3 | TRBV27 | ASPITDTQY
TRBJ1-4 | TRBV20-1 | SARVSGGREKLF
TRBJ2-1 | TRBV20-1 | SARDGSWAGNEQF
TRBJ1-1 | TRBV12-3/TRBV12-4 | ASSCPPGPVTEAF
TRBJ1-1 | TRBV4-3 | ASSQAPTGEGTEAF
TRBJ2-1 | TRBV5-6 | ASKPSRLAQATSSYNEQF
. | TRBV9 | ASSPHDRGGEQY
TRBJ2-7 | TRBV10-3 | AISGGQGEQY
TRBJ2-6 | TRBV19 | ASSNGGANVLT
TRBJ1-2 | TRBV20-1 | SARSLRQGATADYGYT
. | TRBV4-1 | ASSQTSLISYNEQY
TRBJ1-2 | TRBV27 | ASRTGCRYT